A single sample gave rise to the 31 T cell receptor beta chains below, sequenced in a study of neurological immune-mediated disorders. Each CDR3 protein is one row after TCRdb ran MiXCR on the 5' RACE reads. The data show over 90,000 distinct CDR3 sequences, with 10% to 12% seen just once and under 3.5% held by the top ten. Time point specified: longitudinal time-point 3. Input material: PBMCs. These receptors were obtained from a female donor with HTLV-1-associated myelopathy (HAM/TSP).

The V call is TRBV28, the J call TRBJ1-1; 7 nucleotides align to TRBD1. Germline-derived CDR1 and CDR2 are MDHEN and SYDVKM. This CDR3 comprises 16 residues. V lost 6 bases, J lost 4 bases, and 14 bases stayed unmatched. The CDR3, as DNA: TGTGCCAGCAGCAACCGACAGGGAGGTTGGGGCACTGAAGCTTTCTTT. Translating gives CASSNRQGGWGTEAFF.

Concerning this clonotype: Being one base from a much bigger clone, this may be a read error. The chain is built from TRBV7-9 and TRBJ1-5; possibly TRBD1 for D (5 bases). CDR3 size: 13 residues. Looked up from germline, CDR1 is SEHNR and CDR2 is FQNEAQ (reference sequence). Trimming removed 8 bases from V and 7 bases from J, with 15 bases in between. The CDR3 sequence is CASCGAPGQPQHF. CDR3 DNA sequence: TGTGCCAGCTGCGGGGCCCCCGGACAGCCCCAGCATTTT.

This clonotype was picked up many times. The chain joins TRBV6-5 to TRBJ2-2; D may match TRBD1 or TRBD2 (5 bases each). The germline gives CDR1 MNHEY, CDR2 SVGAGI. Trimming stripped 10 bases from V and 4 bases from J, with 25 bases between. The CDR3 is 17 amino acids. CDR3 residues: CATRSGRFLVGTGELFF. CDR3 in DNA: TGTGCCACCCGATCGGGGCGGTTTTTAGTAGGCACCGGGGAGCTGTTTTTT.

The table lists this clonotype with many counts. This chain links TRBV5-1 with TRBJ2-5; D is uncertain. Per the germline V gene, CDR1 is SGHRS and CDR2 is YFSETQ. The ends were cut back, 2 bases at V and 5 bases at J, with 7 bases in the middle. This CDR3 has 12 amino acids. The CDR3 region is CASSFRRETQYF. In DNA form, the CDR3 reads TGCGCCAGCAGCTTCCGTAGGGAGACCCAGTACTTC.

This clonotype came up many times. This chain links TRBV5-1 with TRBJ2-7; TRBD2 matches at 7 bases. Germline CDR1 and CDR2: SGHRS and YFSETQ. V shed 0 bases, J shed 1 base, and the junction held 10 bases outside the gene matches. The CDR3 covers 17 residues. CDR3 DNA: TGCGCCAGCAGCTTGGCGTCTAGCGGTAAAAATTCCTACGAGCAGTACTTC. Amino acids: CASSLASSGKNSYEQYF. The whole variable domain, remainder taken from reference TRBV5-1 and TRBJ2-7, is KAGVTQTPRYLIKTRGQQVTLSCSPISGHRSVSWYQQTPGQGLQFLFEYFSETQRNKGNFPGRFSGRQFSNSRSEMNVSTLELGDSALYLCASSLASSGKNSYEQYFGPGTRLTVT.

This clonotype was recorded many times. This sequence joins TRBV5-1 and TRBJ1-2; perhaps TRBD1 as D (5 bases). V shed 1 base and J shed 1 base, with 14 bases lying between them. The length of the CDR3 is 16 residues. Germline V gene lookup returns CDR1 SGHRS and CDR2 YFSETQ. The CDR3, as DNA: TGCGCCAGCAGCTTGAGCGCGGGGCAACTTAACTATGGCTACACCTTC. It translates to CASSLSAGQLNYGYTF. Based on the CDR3 plus reference TRBV5-1 and TRBJ1-2, the full variable domain is KAGVTQTPRYLIKTRGQQVTLSCSPISGHRSVSWYQQTPGQGLQFLFEYFSETQRNKGNFPGRFSGRQFSNSRSEMNVSTLELGDSALYLCASSLSAGQLNYGYTFGSGTRLTVV.

This clonotype was seen at least ten times. The chain uses TRBV20-1 and TRBJ1-5, with TRBD1 matching 10 bases. V shed 0 bases and J 3 bases; nucleotides not matched to a gene: 17. CDR1 is DFQATT, CDR2 SNEGSKA, per germline (reference sequence). This CDR3 has 20 residues. The CDR3 DNA sequence: TGCAGTGCTAGAGATCGCACACCGGGACAGGGGATGAAAGTCAATCAGCCCCAGCATTTT. Its translation is CSARDRTPGQGMKVNQPQHF.

This clonotype was detected ten times or more. At one end, the junction sequence differs from germline, possibly due to a read error. This chain uses TRBV15 with TRBJ2-2, with D perhaps matching TRBD1 (5 bases). CDR3 length: 16 amino acids. Germline V CDR1 and CDR2: LNHNV, YYDKDF (reference sequence). CDR3 sequence reads: CATRATWGPHRGELFF. Here the CDR3 DNA reads TGTGCTACCAGAGCCACCTGGGGCCCTCACCGAGGGGAGCTGTTTTTT.

In the case of this clonotype: Being one base from a much bigger clone, this may be a read error. The rearrangement joins TRBV3-1 to TRBJ2-7; D might be TRBD2 (6 bases). With 4 bases removed from V and 3 bases from J, the gap between germline ends came to 19 bases. The CDR3 is 16 amino acids. CDR1 and CDR2 from the germline V gene are LGHDT and YNNKEL (reference sequence). The DNA for the CDR3 is TGTGCCAGCAGCCTAACAATGGGGGGAGATGGCTACGAGCAGTACTTC. Translated, it gives CASSLTMGGDGYEQYF.

This clonotype was seen many times. This chain links TRBV20-1 with TRBJ2-7; a possible D gene is TRBD1 (6 bases). Trimming stripped 2 bases from V and 5 bases from J, with 16 bases between. Per germline, CDR1 DFQATT and CDR2 SNEGSKA (reference sequence). The CDR3 consists of 14 residues. The DNA of the CDR3 is TGCAGTGCTAGATGGGCCAGGGGAGTTGACGAGCAGTACTTC. This sequence encodes CSARWARGVDEQYF.

This clonotype was seen repeatedly, ten times or more. The J gene is TRBJ2-1, the V gene TRBV20-1; the match to TRBD2 covers 13 bases. V lost 6 bases to trimming and J lost 4 bases; unmatched junction nucleotides: 9. Per the germline V gene, CDR1 is DFQATT and CDR2 is SNEGSKA (reference sequence). The CDR3 is made up of 16 amino acids. CDR3 sequence (DNA): TGCAGTGCAAACCCCGGGACTAGCGGGGAGTACAATGAGCAGTTCTTC. Protein product: CSANPGTSGEYNEQFF.

Many counts were recorded for this clonotype. The chain employs TRBV5-1 and TRBJ2-7; D is uncertain. Germline V gene data show CDR1 as SGHRS and CDR2 as YFSETQ. V was cut by 0 bases and J by 3 bases, with 7 bases left in between. CDR3 length equals 13 residues. CDR3 region: CASSLALDYEQYF. The CDR3 bases are TGCGCCAGCAGCTTGGCCCTTGACTACGAGCAGTACTTC.

At least ten counts were recorded for this clonotype. CDR3 DNA sequence: TGTGCCAGCAGCTTAACTTCGGGCCCCGGGGAGCTGTTTTTT. Translation gives CASSLTSGPGELFF. The chain couples TRBV7-3 to TRBJ2-2; D remains ambiguous. The V and J ends lost 0 bases and 6 bases respectively, with 8 bases between them. CDR3 length equals 14 residues. Germline V CDR1 and CDR2: SGHTA, FQGTGA.

This clonotype was detected a few times. The chain uses TRBV7-9 and TRBJ2-3, with 9 nucleotides matching TRBD2. This CDR3 comprises 14 residues. J lost 13 bases, V lost 0 bases, and 8 bases had no gene match. Germline CDR1 reads SEHNR; CDR2 reads FQNEAQ (reference sequence). CDR3 residues: CASSLATERGAKYF. CDR3 nucleotide sequence: TGTGCCAGCAGCTTAGCGACGGAGCGGGGGGCGAAGTATTTT.

J is TRBJ1-1 and V is TRBV5-6, with TRBD1 as a possible D gene (6 bases). Trimming pared 4 bases from V and 0 bases from J, leaving 19 bases between. This CDR3 has 17 amino acids. From germline, CDR1 is SGHDT and CDR2 YYEEEE. CDR3 protein: CASSTVPLGQMNTEAFF. Written as DNA, the CDR3 is TGTGCCAGCAGCACGGTACCGCTAGGACAGATGAACACTGAAGCTTTCTTT.

This rearrangement joins TRBV7-2 to TRBJ2-3; 9 bases are a match to TRBD2. The ends lost 4 bases at V and 1 base at J; junction bases unmatched: 6. Germline loops: CDR1 SGHTA, CDR2 FQGNSA. This CDR3 is 16 amino acids long. CDR3 sequence: CASSSRAGGRTDTQYF. The CDR3 nucleotides read TGTGCCAGCAGCTCCAGAGCGGGGGGCCGCACAGATACGCAGTATTTT.

This clonotype has at least ten counts. The J gene is TRBJ1-2, the V gene TRBV28; 9 bases match TRBD1. Germline V gene data show CDR1 as MDHEN and CDR2 as SYDVKM. CDR3 length equals 15 residues. Trimming at V came to 5 bases and at J to 7 bases, leaving 11 bases not matched to a gene. CDR3 loop: CASSLITGQGLGYTF. The CDR3 DNA reads TGTGCCAGCAGTCTTATCACGGGACAGGGCCTTGGCTACACCTTC.

There are many counts of this clonotype. The chain links TRBV20-1 to TRBJ2-5; weak D call: TRBD2 (6 bases). Trimming pared 0 bases from V and 5 bases from J, leaving 19 bases between. The CDR3 totals 16 residues. Germline V lookup: CDR1 DFQATT, CDR2 SNEGSKA (reference sequence). In DNA, the CDR3 is TGCAGTGCTAGAGAGGATGGGGGAGGTTGGCGGGAGACCCAGTACTTC. It yields the protein CSAREDGGGWRETQYF.

The chain couples TRBV4-1 to TRBJ2-7; 8 bases map to TRBD1. CDR1 is MGHRA and CDR2 is YSYEKL in the germline V gene. This CDR3 region has 15 residues. Trimming took 3 bases from V and 3 from J; bases not matched to a gene: 7. Written as DNA, the CDR3 is TGCGCCAGCAGCCAGGGACAGGCGAGTCACTACGAGCAGTACTTC. It encodes CASSQGQASHYEQYF.

This clonotype was seen ten or more times. The chain links TRBV6-2 or TRBV6-3 to TRBJ2-5; D gene uncertain. The CDR3 length is 11 residues. Germline-derived CDR1 and CDR2 are MNHEY and SVGEGT. Between the trimmed V and J ends, which lost 2 bases and 3 bases, there was a span of 1 base. The CDR3 nucleotides read TGTGCCAGCAGTTACAAAGAGACCCAGTACTTC. Its translation is CASSYKETQYF.

The sample holds a few counts of this clonotype. One junction end does not reproduce the germline sequence, and a read error may be involved. V and J are TRBV5-8 and TRBJ1-1, with D tentatively TRBD1 (6 bases). Germline V gene sequence: CDR1 SGHTS, CDR2 YDEGEE. This CDR3 spans 14 amino acids. CDR3 residues: CASSPDRLNTEAIF. CDR3 nucleotide sequence: TGTGCCAGCAGCCCTGACAGGTTGAACACTGAAGCTATCTTT.

The sample holds many counts of this clonotype. This chain connects TRBV20-1 to TRBJ2-7; TRBD2 might be the D (7 bases). Trimming stripped 6 bases from V and 2 bases from J, with 20 bases between. This CDR3 has 15 amino acids. Germline lookup yields CDR1 DFQATT and CDR2 SNEGSKA (reference sequence). The CDR3 DNA follows: TGCAGTGCCTCGGGAGAGGGGGGGGCGACCTACGAGCAGTACTTC. Translation: CSASGEGGATYEQYF.

This clonotype was recorded many times. J is TRBJ1-6 and V is TRBV4-1; D not certain. This CDR3 contains 15 residues. Between the trimmed V and J ends, which lost 4 bases and 6 bases, there was a span of 13 bases. CDR1 and CDR2 (germline): MGHRA, YSYEKL. The CDR3 sequence is CASSPTTGSNSPLHF. The CDR3 DNA reads as TGCGCCAGCAGCCCTACGACGGGGAGTAATTCACCCCTCCACTTT.

CDR3 residues: CASSPIGLLREQFF. In DNA form, the CDR3 reads TGTGCCAGCAGCCCTATTGGGCTCTTGAGGGAGCAGTTCTTC. V and J are TRBV7-2 and TRBJ2-1; D unclear. Germline lookup yields CDR1 SGHTA and CDR2 FQGNSA. There are 14 residues in the CDR3. V was trimmed by 5 bases and J by 10 bases, leaving 18 bases between them.

This clonotype was picked up many times. The chain combines TRBV5-1 with TRBJ1-1; 7 bases agree with TRBD1. The trim removed 5 bases at V and 1 base at J, leaving 5 bases unmatched. CDR1 SGHRS and CDR2 YFSETQ come from the germline V gene. The CDR3 spans 14 residues. The CDR3, as DNA: TGCGCCAGCAGGCCCCGACAGGGGAACACTGAAGCTTTCTTT. It translates to CASRPRQGNTEAFF.

At least ten counts were recorded for this clonotype. This chain connects TRBV9 to TRBJ2-3, with 13 bases lining up with TRBD2. The CDR3 runs to 15 residues. Germline values: CDR1 SGDLS, CDR2 YYNGEE. V shed 5 bases, J shed 1 base, and the junction held 1 base outside the gene matches. CDR3 sequence reads: CASSTSGGGTDTQYF. The CDR3 region has the DNA TGTGCCAGCAGTACTAGCGGGGGGGGCACAGATACGCAGTATTTT.

This clonotype was recorded many times. This rearrangement joins TRBV28 to TRBJ2-2; tentatively, D is TRBD1 (6 bases). Per the germline V gene, CDR1 is MDHEN and CDR2 is SYDVKM. V was cut by 6 bases and J by 2 bases, with 13 bases left in between. The CDR3 covers 15 residues. CDR3 in amino acids: CASSEQGPNTGELFF. The CDR3 DNA reads as TGTGCCAGCAGCGAACAGGGTCCAAACACCGGGGAGCTGTTTTTT.

This clonotype was picked up many times. The gene calls are TRBV24-1 and TRBJ2-3; possible D gene TRBD1, 6 bases. The CDR3 has 16 amino acids. Germline V gives CDR1 KGHDR, CDR2 SFDVKD. V was trimmed by 3 bases and J by 2 bases, leaving 14 bases between them. The CDR3 DNA sequence: TGTGCCACCAGTGATCCTGGACAGCCCAACACAGATACGCAGTATTTT. Its protein product is CATSDPGQPNTDTQYF.

In this sample, this clonotype turned up many times. The conserved phenylalanine or tryptophan normally closing the CDR3 is absent here, so this likely arose from a read error. No DNA is shown, since the ends of the CDR3 on it are uncertain; the CDR3 is the one TCRdb lists. V usage is TRBV20-1 and J usage is TRBJ1-2; TRBD1 is the table's D call and was not checked against the DNA. The CDR3 spans 14 residues, counting both ends. CDR1 is DFQATT and CDR2 is SNEGSKA in the germline V gene (reference sequence). CDR3 sequence: CSAREAKTDRPDWN.

This clonotype showed up many times. The chain carries TRBV6-1 and TRBJ1-6, with a tentative D call TRBD1 (5 bases). Germline lookup yields CDR1 MNHNS and CDR2 SASEGT. The V end lost 3 bases, the J end lost 10 bases, and 19 bases lay between the germline ends. There are 16 residues in the CDR3. The CDR3 is CASSDVRALRGSPLHF. In DNA, the CDR3 is TGTGCCAGCAGTGACGTAAGGGCCCTCCGGGGGTCACCCCTCCACTTT.

This clonotype was counted many times. This chain connects TRBV15 to TRBJ2-5; 9 bases map to TRBD1. The CDR3 is made up of 18 amino acids. CDR1 is LNHNV, CDR2 YYDKDF, per germline (reference sequence). The CDR3 loop reads CATRRARDRVREEETQYF. As DNA, the CDR3 is TGTGCTACCCGGAGGGCCCGGGACAGGGTGAGAGAGGAAGAGACCCAGTACTTC.